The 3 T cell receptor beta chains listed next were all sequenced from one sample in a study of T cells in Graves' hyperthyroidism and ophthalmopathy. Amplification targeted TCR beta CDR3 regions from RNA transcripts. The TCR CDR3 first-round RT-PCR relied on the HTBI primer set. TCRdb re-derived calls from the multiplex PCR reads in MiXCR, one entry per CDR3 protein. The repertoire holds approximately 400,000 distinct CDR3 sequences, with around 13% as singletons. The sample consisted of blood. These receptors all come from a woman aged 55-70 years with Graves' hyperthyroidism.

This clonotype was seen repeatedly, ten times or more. CDR3 loop: CASSQGWQGARGYTF. DNA for the CDR3: TGTGCCAGCAGCCAAGGGTGGCAGGGGGCGCGTGGCTACACCTTC. The J gene is TRBJ1-2, the V gene TRBV3-1, with 8 bases aligning to TRBD1. This CDR3 spans 15 amino acids. In germline, CDR1 is LGHDT, CDR2 YNNKEL (reference sequence). V trimming: 1 base; J trimming: 7 bases; junction bases outside the gene matches: 8.

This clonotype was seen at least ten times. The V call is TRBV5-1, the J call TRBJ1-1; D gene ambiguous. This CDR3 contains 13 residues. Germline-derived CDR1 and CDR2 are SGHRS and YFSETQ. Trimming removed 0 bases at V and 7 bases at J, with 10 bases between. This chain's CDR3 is CASSLGQYSEAFF. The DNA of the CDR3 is TGCGCCAGCAGCTTGGGGCAGTATAGTGAAGCTTTCTTT.

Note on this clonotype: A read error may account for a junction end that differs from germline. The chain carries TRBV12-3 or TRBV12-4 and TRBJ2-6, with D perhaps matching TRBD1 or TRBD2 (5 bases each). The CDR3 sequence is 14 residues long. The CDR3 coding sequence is TGTGCCAGCAGTCTATCTTCCGGGGCCAACGCCCTGACTTTC. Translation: CASSLSSGANALTF.